Listed here are 17 T cell receptor beta chains from one sample, sequenced in a study of T cells in Graves' hyperthyroidism and ophthalmopathy. From RNA transcripts, TCR beta CDR3 regions were amplified. HTBI primers drove first-round RT-PCR of the TCR CDR3. TCRdb called the multiplex PCR reads again in MiXCR, with one record for every CDR3 protein. The sample includes 490,000 or so distinct CDR3 sequences, approximately 23% of them seen just once. Sequencing was performed on blood. These receptors were obtained from a woman in her seventies with Graves' ophthalmopathy.

This clonotype has ten or more counts. This chain connects TRBV2 to TRBJ2-2; 11 bases match TRBD2. The CDR3 contains 15 residues. Trimming cost V 6 bases and J 3 bases; bases outside gene matches: 3. Germline CDR1 SNHLY, CDR2 FYNNEI. In nucleotides, the CDR3 is TGTGCCAGCAGAGGGGGACTAGCGGACACCGGGGAGCTGTTTTTT. It codes for CASRGGLADTGELFF.

This sequence joins TRBV6-2 or TRBV6-3 and TRBJ2-7; TRBD2 might be the D (5 bases). Germline CDR1 is MNHEY and CDR2 is SVGEGT. Trimming took 6 bases from V and 7 from J, leaving 22 bases between them. This CDR3 comprises 15 residues. CDR3 sequence (DNA): TGTGCCAGCAGCCGGGTTTATGAGCTTTCGGGGGAGCAGTACTTC. This sequence encodes CASSRVYELSGEQYF.

The chain combines TRBV20-1 with TRBJ1-5; D is undetermined. Deletions cut 3 bases from V and 3 bases from J, with 12 bases between. The germline gives CDR1 DFQATT, CDR2 SNEGSKA (reference sequence). The CDR3 is 14 residues long. CDR3 DNA: TGCAGTGCTAGGGGCACCGGGAACAATCAGCCCCAGCATTTT. This encodes CSARGTGNNQPQHF.

The genes are TRBV5-4 and TRBJ2-3, with unresolved D. This CDR3 region has 15 residues. Trimming removed 4 bases from V and 4 bases from J, with 16 bases in between. Germline V gene lookup returns CDR1 SGHNT and CDR2 YYREEE (reference sequence). In nucleotides, the CDR3 is TGTGCCAGCAGCATATCGGGCCAAGAGGCAGATACGCAGTATTTT. This codes for CASSISGQEADTQYF.

The chain recombines TRBV15 with TRBJ2-7; 9 positions agree with TRBD2. The CDR3 extends over 18 amino acids. The ends lost 0 bases at V and 3 bases at J; junction bases unmatched: 12. Germline values: CDR1 LNHNV, CDR2 YYDKDF (reference sequence). CDR3 DNA: TGTGCCACCAGCAGAGATTACGGAACTAGCGGGCAATACTACGAGCAGTACTTC. It is translated as CATSRDYGTSGQYYEQYF.

V and J are TRBV27 and TRBJ1-2; D is unclear. Trimming took off 7 bases at V and 3 bases at J, with 12 bases between the two ends. CDR1 and CDR2 (germline): MNHEY, SMNVEV (reference sequence). This CDR3 spans 13 amino acids. CDR3 nucleotide sequence: TGTGCCAGCAAGCCCGGTACCGACTATGGCTACACCTTC. Translation: CASKPGTDYGYTF.

The chain couples TRBV6-1 to TRBJ2-6; the D call may be TRBD1 or TRBD2 (7 bases each). This CDR3 region has 17 residues. Germline V gives CDR1 MNHNS, CDR2 SASEGT. V lost 5 bases and J lost 0, with 14 bases in between. The CDR3 sequence: CASSYTGDYSGANVLTF. CDR3 bases: TGTGCCAGCAGTTATACAGGGGACTACTCTGGGGCCAACGTCCTGACTTTC.

The V call is TRBV19, the J call TRBJ1-1; 10 bases fit TRBD1. Germline V gives CDR1 LNHDA, CDR2 SQIVND (reference sequence). V was clipped by 5 bases and J by 0 bases; unmatched bases: 6. The CDR3 totals 16 residues. The CDR3 DNA reads as TGTGCCAGTAGTCCCTGGACAGGGGGAATGAACACTGAAGCTTTCTTT. Its protein product is CASSPWTGGMNTEAFF.

This clonotype was observed at least ten times. V and J are TRBV11-2 and TRBJ2-1; 8 bases map to TRBD2. CDR1 and CDR2 (germline): SGHAT, FQNNGV. With 11 bases clipped from V and 10 bases from J, the junction kept 16 bases outside the gene matches. The CDR3 spans 14 residues. The CDR3 sequence is CAVTGLAGNSEQFF. CDR3 nucleotides: TGTGCCGTAACCGGGCTAGCGGGCAACTCGGAGCAGTTCTTC.

This clonotype was recorded many times. CDR3 coding DNA: TGTGCCAGCAGCTTCCGGGCAGGGGCAGATACGCAGTATTTT. Its protein is CASSFRAGADTQYF. The chain recombines TRBV11-1 with TRBJ2-3; perhaps TRBD1 as D (6 bases). CDR3 size: 14 residues. The germline V and J ends were trimmed by 3 bases and 4 bases, with 11 bases remaining between them. Germline CDR1 is SGHAT and CDR2 is FQDESV (reference sequence).

J is TRBJ1-2 and V is TRBV7-2; TRBD1 matches at 7 bases. The CDR3 length is 13 residues. V trimming: 6 bases; J trimming: 8 bases; junction bases outside the gene matches: 9. The germline CDR1 and CDR2 sequences are SGHTA and FQGNSA. Here the CDR3 DNA reads TGTGCCAGCAGACCCGAGGGGGCGGCCGGCTACACCTTC. Protein sequence: CASRPEGAAGYTF.

This chain connects TRBV5-1 to TRBJ1-1, with no clear D. Looked up from germline, CDR1 is SGHRS and CDR2 is YFSETQ. V shed 0 bases and J shed 6 bases, with 9 bases lying between them. This CDR3 spans 13 amino acids. For the CDR3, the DNA is TGCGCCAGCAGCTTGGAAACTCGAGCTGAAGCTTTCTTT. Its protein product is CASSLETRAEAFF.

To note about this clonotype: A read error may be the cause here, since a much bigger clone is one base away. V is TRBV6-2 or TRBV6-3 and J is TRBJ1-1, with no clear D. The CDR3 is 11 residues long. Germline CDR1 and CDR2: MNHEY and SVGEGT. Deletions cut 2 bases from V and 6 bases from J, with 4 bases between. CDR3 bases: TGTGCCAGCAGTTACCGATCTGAAGCTTTCTTT. Its translation: CASSYRSEAFF.

This clonotype came up a few times. The DNA of the CDR3 is TGTGCCAGCAGCCAATGGGGAAGGGGGCAGAGGTACACTGAAGCTTTCTTT. It translates to CASSQWGRGQRYTEAFF. The chain links TRBV4-2 to TRBJ1-1; 7 bases line up with TRBD1. This CDR3 has 17 amino acids. Trimming at V came to 2 bases and at J to 3 bases, leaving 12 bases not matched to a gene. Looked up from germline, CDR1 is LGHNA and CDR2 is YNFKEQ.

A few counts support this clonotype. The chain combines TRBV18 with TRBJ2-3; D is unresolved. The CDR3 is made up of 14 amino acids. Trimming took off 3 bases at V and 2 bases at J, with 9 bases between the two ends. From germline, CDR1 is KGHSH and CDR2 LQKENI. In nucleotides, the CDR3 is TGTGCCAGCTCACCCTCCGCCAACACAGATACGCAGTATTTT. Protein product: CASSPSANTDTQYF.

The CDR3 spells CAWTGQVGYEQYF. CDR3 bases: TGTGCCTGGACAGGCCAGGTAGGCTACGAGCAGTACTTC. The rearrangement uses TRBV30 and TRBJ2-7; unclear D gene. V lost 4 bases to trimming and J lost 3 bases, with 13 bases between them. The CDR3 has 13 residues. CDR1 and CDR2 from the germline V gene are GTSNPN and SVGIG (reference sequence).

The rearrangement joins TRBV30 to TRBJ2-6; D is unresolved. The CDR3 runs to 12 residues. V lost 4 bases, J lost 1 base, and 2 bases lay in between. Per the germline V gene, CDR1 is GTSNPN and CDR2 is SVGIG (reference sequence). In DNA form, the CDR3 reads TGTGCCTGGATATCTGGGGCCAACGTCCTGACTTTC. Amino acids: CAWISGANVLTF.